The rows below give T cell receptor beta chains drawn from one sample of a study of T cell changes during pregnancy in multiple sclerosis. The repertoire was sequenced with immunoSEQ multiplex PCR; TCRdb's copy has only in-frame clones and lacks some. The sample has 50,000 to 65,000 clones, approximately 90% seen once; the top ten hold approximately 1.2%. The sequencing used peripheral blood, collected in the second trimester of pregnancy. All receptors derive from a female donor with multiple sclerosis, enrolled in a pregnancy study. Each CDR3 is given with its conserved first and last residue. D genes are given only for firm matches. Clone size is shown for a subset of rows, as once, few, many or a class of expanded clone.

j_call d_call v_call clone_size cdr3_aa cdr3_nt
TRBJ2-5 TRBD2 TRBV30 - CAWSEGLAGGQETQYF TGTGCCTGGAGTGAGGGACTAGCGGGGGGGCAAGAGACCCAGTACTTC
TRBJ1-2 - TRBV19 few CASSLRRGKNYGYTF TGTGCCAGTAGTCTAAGAAGAGGCAAGAACTATGGCTACACCTTC
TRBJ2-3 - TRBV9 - CASSVSSTDTQYF TGTGCCAGCAGCGTTAGTTCAACAGATACGCAGTATTTT
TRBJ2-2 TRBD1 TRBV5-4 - CASSLRGTGTGTGELFF TGTGCCAGCAGCCTAAGGGGTACGGGGACAGGCACCGGGGAGCTGTTTTTT
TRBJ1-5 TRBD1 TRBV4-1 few CASSHADRENQPQHF TGCGCCAGCAGCCACGCGGACAGGGAGAATCAGCCCCAGCATTTT
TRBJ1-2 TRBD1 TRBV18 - CASSPGTGGATAYPNYGYTF TGTGCCAGCTCACCCGGGACAGGGGGCGCAACCGCGTATCCTAACTATGGCTACACCTTC
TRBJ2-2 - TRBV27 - CASRSGPSTGELFF TGTGCCAGCAGATCGGGTCCGAGCACCGGGGAGCTGTTTTTT
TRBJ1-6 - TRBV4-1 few CASSLSPGGRGNSPLHF TGCGCCAGCAGCCTCTCCCCCGGGGGTCGGGGTAATTCACCCCTCCACTTT
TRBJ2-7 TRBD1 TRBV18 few CASSPPGQPYEQYF TGTGCCAGCTCACCACCGGGACAGCCCTACGAGCAGTACTTC
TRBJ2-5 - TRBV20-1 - CSAAVGETQYF TGCAGTGCTGCCGTCGGAGAGACCCAGTACTTC
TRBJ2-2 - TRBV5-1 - CASASGQNTGELFF TGCGCCAGCGCATCGGGTCAAAACACCGGGGAGCTGTTTTTT
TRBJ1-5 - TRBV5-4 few CASSVEGNQPQHF TGTGCCAGCAGCGTCGAGGGAAATCAGCCCCAGCATTTT
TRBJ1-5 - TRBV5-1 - CASSKRPASVNQPQHF TGCGCCAGCAGTAAGAGGCCAGCCAGTGTCAATCAGCCCCAGCATTTT
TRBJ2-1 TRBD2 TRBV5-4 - CASSFSAGGTIREQFF TGTGCCAGCAGCTTCTCTGCGGGGGGGACAATCCGCGAGCAGTTCTTC
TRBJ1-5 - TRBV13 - CASSLADSLSNQPQHF TGTGCCAGCAGCCTCGCCGACAGCTTAAGCAATCAGCCCCAGCATTTT
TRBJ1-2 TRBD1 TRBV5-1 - CASSWDSAFYGYTF TGCGCCAGCAGCTGGGACAGTGCCTTCTATGGCTACACCTTC
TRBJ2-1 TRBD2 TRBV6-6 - CASEGLVPYEQFF TGTGCCAGCGAGGGACTAGTCCCCTATGAGCAGTTCTTC
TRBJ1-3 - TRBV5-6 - CASSEGGGSGNTIYF TGTGCCAGCAGCGAGGGGGGGGGCTCTGGAAACACCATATATTTT
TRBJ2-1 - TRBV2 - CASSEARGGFVTYNEQFF TGTGCCAGCAGTGAAGCTCGAGGAGGATTTGTAACCTACAATGAGCAGTTCTTC
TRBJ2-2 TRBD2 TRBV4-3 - CASSQAGGRDTGELFF TGCGCCAGCAGCCAAGCGGGAGGGCGCGACACCGGGGAGCTGTTTTTT
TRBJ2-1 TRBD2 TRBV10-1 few CARSFSGGNTNEQFF TGCGCCAGGTCGTTTAGCGGGGGAAACACCAATGAGCAGTTCTTC
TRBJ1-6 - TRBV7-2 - CASSYLGGGASNSPLHF TGTGCCAGCAGCTACCTGGGGGGGGGCGCGTCTAATTCACCCCTCCACTTT
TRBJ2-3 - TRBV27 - CASSLSMDYPGLDTQYF TGTGCCAGCAGTTTATCTATGGACTACCCGGGCTTAGATACGCAGTATTTT
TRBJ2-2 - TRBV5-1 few CASSSDRGTGELFF TGCGCCAGCAGCTCCGATCGAGGGACCGGGGAGCTGTTTTTT
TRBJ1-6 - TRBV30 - CAWSVRGQSYSPLHF TGTGCCTGGAGTGTACGAGGGCAGTCCTATTCACCCCTCCACTTT
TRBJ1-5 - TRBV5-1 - CASSLDSNQPQHF TGCGCCAGCAGCTTGGACTCCAATCAGCCCCAGCATTTT
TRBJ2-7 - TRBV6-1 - CASSVQQESSYEQYF TGTGCCAGCAGTGTGCAACAGGAGAGCTCCTACGAGCAGTACTTC
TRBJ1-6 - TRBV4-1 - CASRTTGPSPLHF TGCGCCAGCAGGACCACAGGGCCCTCACCCCTCCACTTT
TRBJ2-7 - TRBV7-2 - CASSLVIPYEQYF TGTGCCAGCAGCTTAGTAATCCCCTACGAGCAGTACTTC
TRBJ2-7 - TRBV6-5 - CASSYGLEAYEQYF TGTGCCAGCAGTTACGGTCTAGAGGCGTACGAGCAGTACTTC
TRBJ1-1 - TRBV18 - CASSPGGPTEAFF TGTGCCAGCTCACCAGGAGGGCCCACTGAAGCTTTCTTT
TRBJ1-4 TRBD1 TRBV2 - CASSKQGTNEKLFF TGTGCCAGCAGTAAACAGGGGACCAATGAAAAACTGTTTTTT
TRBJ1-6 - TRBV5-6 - CASSLSSYLETPLHF TGTGCCAGCAGCTTGTCATCCTACCTAGAGACACCCCTCCACTTT
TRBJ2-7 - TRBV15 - CATSRGQQYEQYF TGTGCCACCAGCAGAGGACAGCAATACGAGCAGTACTTC
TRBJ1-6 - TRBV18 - CASSRSGRTEYNSPLHF TGTGCCAGCTCCCGTTCGGGTAGGACTGAATATAATTCACCCCTCCACTTT
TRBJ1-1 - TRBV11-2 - CASSLLRGIENTEAFF TGTGCCAGCAGCTTACTCCGAGGGATTGAGAACACTGAAGCTTTCTTT
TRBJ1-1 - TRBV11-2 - CAPSFVTEAFF TGTGCCCCGTCTTTCGTTACTGAAGCTTTCTTT
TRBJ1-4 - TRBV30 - CAWSVLLWRGFQWGVSTNEKLFF TGTGCCTGGAGTGTATTGCTCTGGAGGGGATTCCAGTGGGGGGTATCAACTAATGAAAAACTGTTTTTT
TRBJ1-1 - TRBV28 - CASLPWGEKGAFF TGTGCCAGCCTGCCGTGGGGCGAAAAGGGGGCTTTCTTT
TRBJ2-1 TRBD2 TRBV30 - CAWSDGLAEGNEQFF TGTGCCTGGAGTGATGGACTAGCGGAAGGCAATGAGCAGTTCTTC
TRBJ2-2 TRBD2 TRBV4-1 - CASSQGEGGYTGELFF TGCGCCAGCAGCCAAGGGGAGGGAGGCTACACCGGGGAGCTGTTTTTT
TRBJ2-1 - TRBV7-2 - CASSLAVGGRSDEQFF TGTGCCAGCAGCTTAGCGGTGGGGGGGCGGTCAGATGAGCAGTTCTTC
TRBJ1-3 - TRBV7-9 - CASSPQSYSGNTIYF TGTGCCAGCAGCCCACAGTCATACTCTGGAAACACCATATATTTT
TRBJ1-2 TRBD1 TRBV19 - CASSIWTGGGGYTF TGTGCCAGTAGTATATGGACAGGGGGAGGCGGCTACACCTTC
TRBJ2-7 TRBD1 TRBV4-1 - CASSPFPTGIDYEQYF TGCGCCAGCAGCCCATTTCCGACAGGGATTGACTACGAGCAGTACTTC
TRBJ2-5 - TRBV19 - CASSIHSPADRQETQYF TGTGCCAGTAGTATTCACTCTCCGGCTGACAGGCAAGAGACCCAGTACTTC
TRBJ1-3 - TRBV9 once CASSPRAGNTIYF TGTGCCAGCAGCCCGCGGGCTGGAAACACCATATATTTT
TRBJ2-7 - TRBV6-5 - CASSLGTPYEQYF TGTGCCAGCAGCCTGGGCACTCCCTACGAGCAGTACTTC
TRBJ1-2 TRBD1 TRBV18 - CASSPMTGVLYGYTF TGTGCCAGCTCACCAATGACAGGGGTTCTATATGGCTACACCTTC
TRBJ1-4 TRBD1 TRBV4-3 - CASSRLTGTGGEKLFF TGCGCCAGCAGCCGACTGACCGGGACAGGGGGTGAAAAACTGTTTTTT
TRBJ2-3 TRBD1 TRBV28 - CASSWSGGSDTQYF TGTGCCAGCAGTTGGTCAGGGGGTTCAGATACGCAGTATTTT